Each of the 20 T cell receptor beta chains below was sequenced from the same sample in a study of T cells expressing NK-cell markers. Each CDR3 protein gets one entry in TCRdb, which reprocessed the 5' RACE reads and gives no DNA. This repertoire includes approximately 170,000 distinct CDR3 sequences. Sequencing used blood T cells: a sorted CD56 or NKG2C T cell subset, CD4+ or CD8+ T cells, or bulk PBMC T cells (not recorded which). These receptors all come from a man aged 18-75 years in good health.

This sequence joins TRBV7-9 and TRBJ2-7; the D gene TCRdb calls, TRBD2, cannot be checked with no DNA. CDR1 SEHNR and CDR2 FQNEAQ come from the germline V gene (reference sequence). This CDR3 contains 17 residues. The CDR3 loop is CASSPISSGGDSYEQYF.

The rearrangement joins TRBV11-2 to TRBJ1-1; without DNA, the TCRdb call of TRBD1 cannot be checked. Germline V gives CDR1 SGHAT, CDR2 FQNNGV. The CDR3 totals 16 residues. The chain's CDR3 is CASSLSLGQLFTEAFF.

The chain employs TRBV5-6 and TRBJ2-6; TCRdb picks TRBD2, but there is no DNA to check that call. This CDR3 is 16 amino acids long. Per the germline V gene, CDR1 is SGHDT and CDR2 is YYEEEE. This CDR3 reads CASSPEGPGGANVLTF.

The chain carries TRBV5-8 and TRBJ2-5; TCRdb designates TRBD2, a call that cannot be tested without DNA. The CDR3 runs 15 residues. Germline assignment: CDR1 SGHTS and CDR2 YDEGEE. The CDR3: CASSLAWEETENQYF.

This chain uses TRBV20-1 with TRBJ2-1; no DNA is available, so the TRBD2 call from TCRdb remains unchecked. The CDR3 loop spans 13 amino acids. Germline assignment: CDR1 DFQATT and CDR2 SNEGSKA (reference sequence). The CDR3 spells CSAQIGTTGEQFF.

The rearrangement uses TRBV9 and TRBJ2-2; the D call of TRBD1 rests on TCRdb alone, since no DNA is present to check it. Looked up from germline, CDR1 is SGDLS and CDR2 is YYNGEE. The length of the CDR3 is 15 residues. CDR3 sequence: CASSVGTTPGGELFF.

The CDR3 loop is CASSIGWFAGELFF. The rearrangement uses TRBV19 and TRBJ2-2. The CDR3 consists of 14 residues. Germline lookup yields CDR1 LNHDA and CDR2 SQIVND (reference sequence).

This chain joins TRBV7-9 and TRBJ2-7; as DNA is missing, the TRBD1 call by TCRdb cannot be tested. This CDR3 contains 12 residues. Germline assignment: CDR1 SEHNR and CDR2 FQNEAQ (reference sequence). The CDR3 protein is CASRGGGGEQYF.

V is TRBV29-1 and J is TRBJ1-2; TCRdb's D call, TRBD1, is unchecked because there is no DNA. Looked up from germline, CDR1 is SQVTM and CDR2 is ANQGSEA. CDR3 length equals 14 residues. This CDR3 is CSVDLAGTGEGYTF.

This chain connects TRBV24-1 to TRBJ2-3; checking the TCRdb D call of TRBD1 is not possible without DNA. The CDR3 sequence is 17 residues long. Germline V gives CDR1 KGHDR, CDR2 SFDVKD. The CDR3: CATSDPFQGGGTDTQYF.

V gene TRBV10-3 combines with J gene TRBJ2-1; TCRdb selects TRBD1, and the lack of DNA leaves this call unchecked. Germline V gene sequence: CDR1 ENHRY, CDR2 SYGVKD. This CDR3 spans 18 amino acids. The CDR3: CAFRDSDPARSNYNEQFF.

The rearrangement uses TRBV5-1 and TRBJ1-1; TCRdb calls TRBD1, which cannot be checked without DNA. There are 15 residues in the CDR3. Looked up from germline, CDR1 is SGHRS and CDR2 is YFSETQ. CDR3 sequence reads: CASRGPDGPNTEAFF.

The gene calls are TRBV19 and TRBJ1-1; TCRdb's assignment of TRBD1 cannot be checked, as there is no DNA. CDR1 and CDR2 (germline): LNHDA, SQIVND (reference sequence). There are 15 residues in the CDR3. The CDR3 sequence is CASSIDGTSYTEAFF.

The V call is TRBV24-1, the J call TRBJ2-3; TCRdb returns TRBD1, unconfirmable since there is no DNA. The CDR3 length is 13 residues. Germline V CDR1 and CDR2: KGHDR, SFDVKD. The CDR3 is CATSGTGTDTQYF.

The rearrangement joins TRBV27 to TRBJ2-2; without DNA, the TCRdb call of TRBD1 cannot be checked. This CDR3 is 14 amino acids long. Germline V gene lookup returns CDR1 MNHEY and CDR2 SMNVEV (reference sequence). CDR3 sequence: CASTPWPFSGELFF.

The chain couples TRBV5-5 to TRBJ2-5; the D gene TCRdb calls, TRBD2, cannot be checked with no DNA. This CDR3 region has 15 residues. Germline CDR1 SGHKS, CDR2 YYEKEE (reference sequence). CDR3 residues: CASSLTSGTKETQYF.

This chain uses TRBV15 with TRBJ2-1; TCRdb's assignment of TRBD1 cannot be checked, as there is no DNA. The CDR3 is made up of 12 amino acids. Germline assignment: CDR1 LNHNV and CDR2 YYDKDF (reference sequence). This chain's CDR3 is CAAEGGSNEQFF.

The J gene is TRBJ2-7, the V gene TRBV12-3 or TRBV12-4; TCRdb outputs TRBD1, but without DNA this stays unchecked. The CDR3 consists of 12 residues. The CDR3: CASSLGGSEQYF.

The chain combines TRBV29-1 with TRBJ1-1; no DNA is available, so the TRBD1 call from TCRdb remains unchecked. The CDR3 is 16 residues long. The V gene's germline CDR1 is SQVTM and CDR2 ANQGSEA. Here the CDR3 reads CSVGPLRTSWNTEAFF.

The rearrangement joins TRBV5-1 to TRBJ2-7; TCRdb's D call of TRBD1 is untestable without DNA. The germline gives CDR1 SGHRS, CDR2 YFSETQ. The CDR3 loop spans 16 amino acids. The CDR3 here is CASSLEIGTGFYEQYF. Complete variable domain (other parts from reference TRBV5-1 and TRBJ2-7): KAGVTQTPRYLIKTRGQQVTLSCSPISGHRSVSWYQQTPGQGLQFLFEYFSETQRNKGNFPGRFSGRQFSNSRSEMNVSTLELGDSALYLCASSLEIGTGFYEQYFGPGTRLTVT.